A single sample gave rise to the 13 T cell receptor beta chains below, sequenced in a study. Sequenced by immunoSEQ multiplex PCR; TCRdb stores in-frame clones only, minus some. The profile shows approximately 70,000 clones, roughly 93% of them singletons. Source material: PBMCs. The receptors originated from a man in his forties or fifties with rheumatoid arthritis.

The chain carries TRBV7-6 and TRBJ2-7; D is tentatively TRBD1 or TRBD2 (5 bases each). Germline V gives CDR1 SGHVS, CDR2 FNYEAQ. This CDR3 comprises 13 residues. V was clipped by 7 bases and J by 1 base, with 11 bases between them. DNA for the CDR3: TGTGCCAGCATCGACGAGGGGTCCTACGAGCAGTACTTC. Its protein product is CASIDEGSYEQYF.

This chain uses TRBV27 with TRBJ1-2, with 7 positions matching TRBD1. The CDR3 is 12 residues long. The V gene's germline CDR1 is MNHEY and CDR2 SMNVEV (reference sequence). Losses at the gene ends were 4 bases for V and 8 bases for J; bases not matched to a gene: 4. The CDR3, as DNA: TGTGCCAGCAGTTCGACAGGGTTAGGCTACACCTTC. Amino acids: CASSSTGLGYTF.

CDR3 region: CASRRTGDQVHF. As DNA, the CDR3 is TGTGCCAGCAGAAGGACAGGGGATCAGGTCCACTTT. The chain couples TRBV11-2 to TRBJ1-6; 9 bases are shared with TRBD1. The CDR3 loop spans 12 amino acids. With 6 bases clipped from V and 17 bases from J, the junction kept 8 bases outside the gene matches. Germline V lookup: CDR1 SGHAT, CDR2 FQNNGV.

V and J are TRBV28 and TRBJ1-1; no reliable D call. This CDR3 has 14 amino acids. V lost 4 bases, J lost 1 base, and 10 bases lay in between. Germline-derived CDR1 and CDR2 are MDHEN and SYDVKM. The CDR3 DNA reads as TGTGCCAGCAGTTCCTCCGCAGGGAACACTGAAGCTTTCTTT. Protein product: CASSSSAGNTEAFF.

This clone was counted a few times. This sequence joins TRBV6-1 and TRBJ1-1; D unclear. V dropped 2 bases and J dropped 7 bases, with 17 bases sitting between them. Germline V lookup: CDR1 MNHNS, CDR2 SASEGT. This CDR3 is built from 15 residues. The CDR3 region is CASSEWAHSGYEAFF. The CDR3 bases are TGTGCCAGCAGTGAATGGGCCCACTCCGGCTATGAAGCTTTCTTT.

This clone was observed a few times. The CDR3 region has the DNA TGTGCCACCAGTGACAACAGGGAAACAGCTTTCTTT. It encodes CATSDNRETAFF. The chain links TRBV24-1 to TRBJ1-1; D possibly corresponds to TRBD1 (6 bases). Looked up from germline, CDR1 is KGHDR and CDR2 is SFDVKD. The CDR3 contains 12 residues. V was shortened by 4 bases and J by 10 bases, with 12 bases between the two germline ends.

J is TRBJ1-2 and V is TRBV2; D is undetermined. The V gene's germline CDR1 is SNHLY and CDR2 FYNNEI. Trimming left V 6 bases short and J 1 base short, with 9 bases between. The CDR3 has 13 amino acids. CDR3 nucleotide sequence: TGTGCCAGCAGCGCGACACTTAACTATGGCTACACCTTC. Translated: CASSATLNYGYTF.

The rearrangement uses TRBV10-2 and TRBJ1-6; D gene ambiguous. V was trimmed by 6 bases and J by 4 bases, leaving 16 bases between them. Germline-derived CDR1 and CDR2 are WSHSY and SAAADI. This CDR3 contains 16 residues. DNA for the CDR3: TGCGCCAGCAGAGACCCCCGAAGAGGTTATAATTCACCCCTCCACTTT. This codes for CASRDPRRGYNSPLHF.

The chain combines TRBV19 with TRBJ2-3; 13 positions match TRBD2. V lost 3 bases, J lost 5 bases, and 5 bases stayed unmatched. This CDR3 has 16 residues. From germline, CDR1 is LNHDA and CDR2 SQIVND (reference sequence). The CDR3 sequence: CASSITSGRAQDTQYF. In DNA, the CDR3 is TGTGCCAGTAGTATCACTAGCGGGAGGGCCCAAGATACGCAGTATTTT.

The V gene is TRBV11-2, the J gene TRBJ2-2, with D perhaps TRBD1 or TRBD2 (5 bases each). CDR3 length: 15 amino acids. The V gene lost 6 bases and the J gene lost 4 bases, with 15 bases spanning the gap. Germline V gives CDR1 SGHAT, CDR2 FQNNGV. CDR3 loop: CASSFEGTGTGELFF. CDR3 nucleotide sequence: TGTGCCAGCAGTTTCGAAGGGACGGGCACCGGGGAGCTGTTTTTT.

This chain links TRBV7-9 with TRBJ2-7; 9 bases are a match to TRBD1. This CDR3 region has 14 residues. V gave up 5 bases and J gave up 3 bases; unmatched junction bases: 5. CDR1 and CDR2 (germline): SEHNR, FQNEAQ (reference sequence). The CDR3 protein is CASSPGTGFYEQYF. The CDR3 region has the DNA TGTGCCAGCAGCCCCGGGACAGGGTTCTACGAGCAGTACTTC.

V and J are TRBV7-2 and TRBJ1-5; D remains ambiguous. Germline CDR1 and CDR2: SGHTA and FQGNSA. The CDR3 has 16 amino acids. Trimming removed 2 bases from V and 0 bases from J, with 11 bases in between. CDR3 in DNA: TGTGCCAGCAGCTTATCAGACCTCCTTAGCAATCAGCCCCAGCATTTT. Translating gives CASSLSDLLSNQPQHF.

The chain employs TRBV27 and TRBJ1-2; 8 nucleotides agree with TRBD1. V lost 5 bases to trimming and J lost 4 bases; unmatched junction nucleotides: 12. Germline V lookup: CDR1 MNHEY, CDR2 SMNVEV (reference sequence). The CDR3 loop spans 16 amino acids. For the CDR3, the DNA is TGTGCCAGCAGTAGATCCGGGACAGGAAAAAGCTATGGCTACACCTTC. Its translation is CASSRSGTGKSYGYTF.